This TCR beta chain appears in the sequencing data of a study of PD-1 blockade in mismatch repair-deficient tumors (TCRdb year 2017). Regarding the research as a whole: Between late 2013 and late 2016, the trial enrolled 65 to 95 consecutive patients with 11 to 12 types of mismatch repair-deficient cancer, all of whom had received prior treatment and were progressing. Tumor-associated T cell clones were tracked in the peripheral blood of patients responding to PD-1 blockade by deep sequencing of TCR CDR3 regions. General study outcomes and caveats: After pembrolizumab, tumor-resident clones, which were often undetectable in blood before treatment, expanded rapidly and then contracted, generally ahead of radiologic responses.

Mismatch repair deficiency in every enrolled patient was established by polymerase chain reaction or immunohistochemistry. TCR sequencing was performed for a few patients who responded to pembrolizumab therapy. Pembrolizumab PD-1 blockade was prospectively tested in advanced mismatch repair-deficient cancers, regardless of tissue of origin, in the phase II trial. Peripheral blood T cell samples were serially collected before and at multiple times after PD-1 blockade was started. Blood sampling time points were reported as weeks after the first dose of pembrolizumab. For CDR1 and CDR2, the germline V gene lists MNHEY and SVGAGI. The CDR3 has 14 amino acids, counting the end cysteine and phenylalanine. Only the CDR3 region is kept as DNA, spanning 42 bases read in frame from base 1. Between the V and J ends, shortened by 8 bases and 2 bases respectively, the junction contains 12 bases. In regard to this clone: No antigen is known for it. Base qualities are not provided; no much larger clone lies one nucleotide away.

The protocol used for the library was the immunoSEQ multiplex PCR assay. TCRdb stores this immuneACCESS table with in-frame sequences only. Part of the clones is absent; in the studies checked, under half of the shortfall reflects unresolved V genes, and no reason is known for the rest. This sample is represented by some 100,000 clones; 82% of them were singletons. Of the sample, 6.3% falls within the top ten clones. The specimen was peripheral blood, collected roughly 35 weeks after starting pembrolizumab. The chain joins TRBV6-5 to TRBJ2-2, and possibly TRBD2, on 6 matching bases. This clonotype originated in an adult with mismatch repair-deficient cancer. The CDR3 protein: CASQRDFNTGELFF. The nucleotide sequence is given as TGTGCCAGCCAGAGGGACTTCAACACCGGGGAGCTGTTTTTT.